This record looks at one T cell receptor (beta chain) sequence and its context. The entry originates in a study of blood T cell repertoires in COVID-19. On the study more broadly: Collection of acute and convalescent COVID-19 samples took place in the United States, Italy and Spain.

In the source study's methods: Counts of nucleated cells, estimated from reference gene primer amplification, were obtained. Sequencing used immunoSEQ multiplex PCR; TCRdb keeps in-frame clones, though not all of them. V and J calls and clone size come straight from that table; D and trimming were deduced from the DNA. The repertoire holds roughly 200,000 clones, with 86% as singletons. The ends were cut back, 1 base at V and 0 bases at J, with 11 bases in the middle. There are 16 residues in the CDR3. The germline V gene encodes CDR1 SGDLS and CDR2 YYNGEE. The TCR comes from a woman between 40 and 50 years old with acute COVID-19. The genes are TRBV9 and TRBJ1-3, with no clear D. Sequencing was carried out using PBMCs or T cells enriched from blood (not recorded which). The CDR3 spells CASSVYGGNSGNTIYF. The CDR3 DNA follows: TGTGCCAGCAGCGTATATGGAGGGAACTCTGGAAACACCATATATTTT.